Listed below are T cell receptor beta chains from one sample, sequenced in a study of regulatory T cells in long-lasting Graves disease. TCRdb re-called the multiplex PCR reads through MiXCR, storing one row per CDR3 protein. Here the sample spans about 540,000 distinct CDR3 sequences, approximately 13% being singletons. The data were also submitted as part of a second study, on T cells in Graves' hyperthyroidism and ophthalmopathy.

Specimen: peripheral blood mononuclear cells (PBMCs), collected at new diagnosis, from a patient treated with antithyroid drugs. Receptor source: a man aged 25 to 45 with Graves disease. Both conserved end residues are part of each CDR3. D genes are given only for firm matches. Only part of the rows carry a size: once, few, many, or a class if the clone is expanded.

cdr3_nt: TGTGCCAGCAGCCCCCTAGGCGGAAGATATGGCTACACCTTC
cdr3_aa: CASSPLGGRYGYTF
v_call: TRBV3-1
clone_size: few
d_call: .
j_call: TRBJ1-2

cdr3_nt: TGTGCCAGCAGCCCCCCGGGGAAGCCATCCAAAAACATTCAGTACTTC
cdr3_aa: CASSPPGKPSKNIQYF
v_call: TRBV5-5
clone_size: .
d_call: .
j_call: TRBJ2-4

cdr3_nt: TGCAGTGTTAGTCTAGCGGTAAGGTCATTGGAGCAGTTCTTC
cdr3_aa: CSVSLAVRSLEQFF
v_call: TRBV20-1
clone_size: .
d_call: TRBD2
j_call: TRBJ2-1

cdr3_nt: TGTGCCAGCAGCCGAGGGACAAGGACCGCTGGCTACACCTTC
cdr3_aa: CASSRGTRTAGYTF
v_call: TRBV13
clone_size: .
d_call: .
j_call: TRBJ1-2

cdr3_nt: TGCGCCAGCAGCCAGAGACTAGCCCCGGAGGATCAGTATTTT
cdr3_aa: CASSQRLAPEDQYF
v_call: TRBV4-1
clone_size: few
d_call: TRBD2
j_call: TRBJ2-3

cdr3_nt: TGCGCCAGCAGCCAACCTAGGGTGCACGGAAACACCATATATTTT
cdr3_aa: CASSQPRVHGNTIYF
v_call: TRBV4-1
clone_size: .
d_call: .
j_call: TRBJ1-3

cdr3_nt: TGCAGCGTTGAAGATCGGGGGGGGAATGAAAAACTGTTTTTT
cdr3_aa: CSVEDRGGNEKLFF
v_call: TRBV29-1
clone_size: few
d_call: .
j_call: TRBJ1-4

cdr3_nt: TGTGCCAGCAGTTCCTCCGGGACCATACCCAATGAGCAGTTCTTC
cdr3_aa: CASSSSGTIPNEQFF
v_call: TRBV27
clone_size: once
d_call: .
j_call: TRBJ2-1

cdr3_nt: TGTGCCAGCAGTCCCCCGGGACTAGCGGGAGGAGCAGAGACCCAGTTCTTC
cdr3_aa: CASSPPGLAGGAETQFF
v_call: TRBV6-1
clone_size: .
d_call: TRBD2
j_call: TRBJ2-1

cdr3_nt: TGCAGCGCTGAAGACAGGAGTCCTTCCTACGAGCAGTACTTC
cdr3_aa: CSAEDRSPSYEQYF
v_call: TRBV29-1
clone_size: few
d_call: .
j_call: TRBJ2-7

cdr3_nt: TGTGCCAGCAGCCACTCTACGGGGCCCTTCTACAATGAGCAGTTCTTC
cdr3_aa: CASSHSTGPFYNEQFF
v_call: TRBV4-2
clone_size: .
d_call: .
j_call: TRBJ2-1

cdr3_nt: TGCGCCAGCAGCCCCTTGGACCGTCGATCGGGAAACACCATATATTTT
cdr3_aa: CASSPLDRRSGNTIYF
v_call: TRBV5-1
clone_size: .
d_call: .
j_call: TRBJ1-3

cdr3_nt: TGTGCCAGCAGCTGGACCGCGGGAGCTGAGACCCAGTACTTC
cdr3_aa: CASSWTAGAETQYF
v_call: TRBV5-4
clone_size: .
d_call: TRBD2
j_call: TRBJ2-5

cdr3_nt: TGTGCCAGCACCTCCACCCGACAGGGGGCCTCCTACGAGCAGTACTTC
cdr3_aa: CASTSTRQGASYEQYF
v_call: TRBV27
clone_size: many
d_call: TRBD1
j_call: TRBJ2-7